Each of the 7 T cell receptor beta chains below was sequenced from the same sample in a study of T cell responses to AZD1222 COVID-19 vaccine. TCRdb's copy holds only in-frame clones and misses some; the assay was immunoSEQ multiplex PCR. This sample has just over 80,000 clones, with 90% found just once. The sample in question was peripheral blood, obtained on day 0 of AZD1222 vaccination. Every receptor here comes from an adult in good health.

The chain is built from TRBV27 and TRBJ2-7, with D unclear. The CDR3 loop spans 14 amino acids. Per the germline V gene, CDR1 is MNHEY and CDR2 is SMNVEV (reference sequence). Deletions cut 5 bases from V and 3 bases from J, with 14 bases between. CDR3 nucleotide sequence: TGTGCCAGCAGTCCCCGTGGGGTGGGCTACGAGCAGTACTTC. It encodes CASSPRGVGYEQYF.

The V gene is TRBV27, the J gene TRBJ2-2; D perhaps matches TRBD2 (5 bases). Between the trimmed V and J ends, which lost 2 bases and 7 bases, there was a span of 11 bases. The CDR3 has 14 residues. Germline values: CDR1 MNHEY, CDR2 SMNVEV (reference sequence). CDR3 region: CASSLVSGIGELFF. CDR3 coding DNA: TGTGCCAGCAGTTTAGTATCGGGGATCGGGGAGCTGTTTTTT.

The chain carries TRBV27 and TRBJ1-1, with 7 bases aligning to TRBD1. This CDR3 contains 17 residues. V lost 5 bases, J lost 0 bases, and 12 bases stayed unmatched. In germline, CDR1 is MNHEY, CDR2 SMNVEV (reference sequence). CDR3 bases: TGTGCCAGCAGTCACGGACAGGCACCCGACCTGAACACTGAAGCTTTCTTT. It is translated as CASSHGQAPDLNTEAFF.

For the CDR3, the DNA is TGTGCCAGTAGTACCACCGGGACAATCGACTATGGCTACACCTTC. Its translation is CASSTTGTIDYGYTF. The chain has TRBV19 and TRBJ1-2; D is perhaps TRBD1 (6 bases). Germline CDR1 reads LNHDA; CDR2 reads SQIVND (reference sequence). This CDR3 has 15 amino acids. V dropped 4 bases and J dropped 3 bases, with 15 bases sitting between them.

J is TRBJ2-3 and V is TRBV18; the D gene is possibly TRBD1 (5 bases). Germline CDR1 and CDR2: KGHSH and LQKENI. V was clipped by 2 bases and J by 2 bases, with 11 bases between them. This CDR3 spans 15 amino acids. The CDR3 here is CASSPGALFTDTQYF. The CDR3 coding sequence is TGTGCCAGCTCACCAGGGGCACTGTTCACAGATACGCAGTATTTT. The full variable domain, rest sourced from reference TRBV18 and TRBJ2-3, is NAGVMQNPRHLVRRRGQEARLRCSPMKGHSHVYWYRQLPEEGLKFMVYLQKENIIDESGMPKERFSAEFPKEGPSILRIQQVVRGDSAAYFCASSPGALFTDTQYFGPGTRLTVL.

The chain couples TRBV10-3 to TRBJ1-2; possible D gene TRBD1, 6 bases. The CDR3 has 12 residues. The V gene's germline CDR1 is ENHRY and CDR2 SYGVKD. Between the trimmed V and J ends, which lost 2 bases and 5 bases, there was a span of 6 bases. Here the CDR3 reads CAISETGYGYTF. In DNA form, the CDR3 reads TGTGCCATCAGTGAGACAGGGTATGGCTACACCTTC.

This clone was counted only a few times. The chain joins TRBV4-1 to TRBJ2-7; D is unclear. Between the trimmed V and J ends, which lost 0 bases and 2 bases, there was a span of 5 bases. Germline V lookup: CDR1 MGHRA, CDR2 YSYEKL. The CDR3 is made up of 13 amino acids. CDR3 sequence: CASSQEPPYEQYF. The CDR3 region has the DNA TGCGCCAGCAGCCAAGAGCCACCCTACGAGCAGTACTTC.